The entry below gives a single T cell receptor beta chain sequence along with its context. Trimming cost V 8 bases and J 9 bases, with 22 bases left between them. Germline CDR1 reads MNHEY; CDR2 reads SMNVEV (reference sequence). The CDR3 consists of 14 residues. This entry belongs to a study of blood T cell repertoires in COVID-19. Study details: COVID-19 samples, acute and convalescent, were from the United States, Italy and Spain.

Per the original methods: Nucleated cell counts were estimated from reference gene primer amplification. This table comes from immunoSEQ multiplex PCR, and its TCRdb copy is limited to in-frame clones, with some not included. That table gives V, J and clone size, and the DNA gave D and trimming. The data contain 390,000 or so clones, 70% to 90% of them singletons. The sample was peripheral blood. J is TRBJ1-2 and V is TRBV27; weak D call: TRBD1 (5 bases). The receptor was derived from a woman in her twenties or thirties with COVID-19, enrolled during active disease. The CDR3 sequence: CASGWGRNMVSYTF. CDR3 sequence (DNA): TGTGCCAGCGGGTGGGGGAGGAACATGGTGAGCTACACCTTC.